The 11 T cell receptor beta chains below were found in one sample sequenced in a study of T cell responses to AZD1222 COVID-19 vaccine. Generated by immunoSEQ multiplex PCR, the TCRdb table keeps only in-frame clones and is missing some. The repertoire holds more than 90,000 clones, with more than 70% as singletons. Source: peripheral blood, taken 28 days after the second AZD1222 dose. The source of these receptors is an adult who received the AZD1222 COVID-19 vaccine.

The chain uses TRBV4-2 and TRBJ1-1; D is unclear. V was clipped by 5 bases and J by 6 bases, with 16 bases between them. This CDR3 spans 14 amino acids. Germline-derived CDR1 and CDR2 are LGHNA and YNFKEQ. Here the CDR3 DNA reads TGTGCCAGCAGCGCAAGGTGGCCTGTGCCTGAAGCTTTCTTT. Amino acids: CASSARWPVPEAFF.

This clone appeared a single time. The chain uses TRBV19 and TRBJ2-3; D not certain. The germline V and J ends were trimmed by 5 bases and 2 bases, with 20 bases remaining between them. Germline CDR1 is LNHDA and CDR2 is SQIVND (reference sequence). The CDR3 covers 17 residues. CDR3 nucleotide sequence: TGTGCCAGTAGTGCTCTGCCCCCCCTCACCGCCACAGATACGCAGTATTTT. Protein sequence: CASSALPPLTATDTQYF. Using reference TRBV19 and TRBJ2-3 for the parts outside the CDR3, the full variable domain is DGGITQSPKYLFRKEGQNVTLSCEQNLNHDAMYWYRQDPGQGLRLIYYSQIVNDFQKGDIAEGYSVSREKKESFPLTVTSAQKNPTAFYLCASSALPPLTATDTQYFGPGTRLTVL.

The rearrangement joins TRBV5-6 to TRBJ1-6; D is ambiguous. CDR1 is SGHDT, CDR2 YYEEEE, per germline. The ends were cut back, 4 bases at V and 1 base at J, with 15 bases in the middle. The CDR3 totals 17 residues. Here the CDR3 reads CASSVFRYWSYNSPLHF. The DNA for the CDR3 is TGTGCCAGCAGCGTCTTCAGGTACTGGTCCTATAATTCACCCCTCCACTTT.

The rearrangement links TRBV6-5 to TRBJ2-1, with TRBD1 identical over 9 bases. V was pared by 5 bases and J by 3 bases, with 5 bases of the junction left unmatched. There are 15 residues in the CDR3. Germline CDR1 reads MNHEY; CDR2 reads SVGAGI. This chain's CDR3 is CASSRDRAGYNEQFF. The CDR3 DNA is TGTGCCAGCAGTCGGGACAGGGCGGGCTACAATGAGCAGTTCTTC.

The chain recombines TRBV7-2 with TRBJ1-5; the D is unclear. The CDR3 extends over 13 amino acids. CDR1 and CDR2 (germline): SGHTA, FQGNSA. Trimming removed 4 bases from V and 4 bases from J, with 8 bases in between. The CDR3 bases are TGTGCCAGCAGCTATGACGGAAATCAGCCCCAGCATTTT. As protein: CASSYDGNQPQHF.

This chain links TRBV7-3 with TRBJ1-2, with D tentatively TRBD1 (5 bases). The CDR3 has 13 residues. The germline V gene has CDR1 SGHTA and CDR2 FQGTGA. V was shortened by 5 bases and J by 7 bases, with 14 bases between the two germline ends. CDR3 amino acids: CASSIGGGFGYTF. The DNA for the CDR3 is TGTGCCAGCAGCATCGGCGGGGGATTTGGCTACACCTTC. The variable domain in full, completed from reference TRBV7-3 and TRBJ1-2, reads GAGVSQTPSNKVTEKGKYVELRCDPISGHTALYWYRQSLGQGPEFLIYFQGTGAADDSGLPNDRFFAVRPEGSVSTLKIQRTERGDSAVYLCASSIGGGFGYTFGSGTRLTVV.

The chain combines TRBV9 with TRBJ2-2; the D call may be TRBD1 or TRBD2 (5 bases each). Germline CDR1 and CDR2: SGDLS and YYNGEE. V dropped 6 bases and J dropped 2 bases, with 8 bases sitting between them. The CDR3 is 13 residues long. CDR3 coding DNA: TGTGCCAGCACCCGGGGCAACACCGGGGAGCTGTTTTTT. It specifies CASTRGNTGELFF.

The sample holds one count of this clone. At one end, the junction sequence differs from germline, possibly due to a read error. V is TRBV6-5 and J is TRBJ1-1; possibly TRBD1 for D (5 bases). From germline, CDR1 is MNHEY and CDR2 SVGAGI. The CDR3 covers 14 residues. CDR3 coding DNA: TGTGCCGGCAGTTACAAGGGGAGGAACACTGAAGCTTTCTTT. Translating it yields CAGSYKGRNTEAFF.

The chain is built from TRBV20-1 and TRBJ1-2; 12 bases line up with TRBD1. Unmatched junction bases numbered 11, after V lost 3 bases and J lost 6 bases. Germline V CDR1 and CDR2: DFQATT, SNEGSKA (reference sequence). This CDR3 has 16 amino acids. CDR3 coding DNA: TGCAGTGCTAGTGTTTTGATGGGACAGGGGGCGAATGGCTACACCTTC. Translation gives CSASVLMGQGANGYTF.

The chain combines TRBV7-2 with TRBJ2-3; 8 bases agree with TRBD1. V lost 1 base to trimming and J lost 6 bases; unmatched junction nucleotides: 6. The CDR3 runs to 15 residues. The germline V gene encodes CDR1 SGHTA and CDR2 FQGNSA. As DNA, the CDR3 is TGTGCCAGCAGCTTAGGGACAGGGTTTAGGGATACGCAGTATTTT. Translation: CASSLGTGFRDTQYF.

This chain connects TRBV19 to TRBJ1-5; D ambiguous. Per germline, CDR1 LNHDA and CDR2 SQIVND (reference sequence). With 3 bases removed from V and 7 bases from J, the gap between germline ends came to 7 bases. This CDR3 region has 12 residues. The CDR3 loop is CASSIGRQPQHF. The CDR3, as DNA: TGTGCCAGTAGTATTGGGCGGCAGCCCCAGCATTTT.